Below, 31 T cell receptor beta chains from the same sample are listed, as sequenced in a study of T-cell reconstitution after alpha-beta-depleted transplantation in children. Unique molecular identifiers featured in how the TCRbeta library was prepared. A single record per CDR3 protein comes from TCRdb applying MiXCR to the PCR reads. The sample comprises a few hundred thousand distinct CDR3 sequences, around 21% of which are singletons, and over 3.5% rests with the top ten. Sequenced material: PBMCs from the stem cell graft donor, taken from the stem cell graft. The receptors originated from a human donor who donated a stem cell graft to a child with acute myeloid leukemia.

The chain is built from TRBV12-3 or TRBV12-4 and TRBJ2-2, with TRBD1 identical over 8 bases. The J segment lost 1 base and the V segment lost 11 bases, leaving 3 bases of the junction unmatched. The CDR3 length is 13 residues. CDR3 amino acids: CAGGTGNTGELFF. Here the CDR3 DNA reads TGTGCCGGTGGGACAGGGAACACCGGGGAGCTGTTTTTT.

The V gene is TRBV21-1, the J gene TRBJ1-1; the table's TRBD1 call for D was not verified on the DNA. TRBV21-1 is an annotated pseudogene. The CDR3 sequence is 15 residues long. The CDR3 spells CASSTPGQGYTEAFF. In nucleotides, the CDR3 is TGTGCCAGCAGCACTCCGGGACAGGGGTACACTGAAGCTTTCTTT.

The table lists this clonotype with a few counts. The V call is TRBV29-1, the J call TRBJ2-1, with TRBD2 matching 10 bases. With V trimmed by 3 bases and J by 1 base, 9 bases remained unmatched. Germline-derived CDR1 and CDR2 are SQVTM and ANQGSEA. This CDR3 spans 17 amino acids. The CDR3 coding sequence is TGCAGCGTTGATTCCCCAGGACTAGCGGAATCCTACAATGAGCAGTTCTTC. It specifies CSVDSPGLAESYNEQFF.

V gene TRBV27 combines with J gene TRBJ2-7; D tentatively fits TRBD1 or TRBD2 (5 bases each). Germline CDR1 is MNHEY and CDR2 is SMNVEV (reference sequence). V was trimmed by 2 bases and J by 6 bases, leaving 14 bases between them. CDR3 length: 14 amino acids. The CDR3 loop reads CASSLTGWGPEQYF. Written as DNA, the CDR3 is TGTGCCAGCAGTTTAACTGGTTGGGGACCCGAGCAGTACTTC.

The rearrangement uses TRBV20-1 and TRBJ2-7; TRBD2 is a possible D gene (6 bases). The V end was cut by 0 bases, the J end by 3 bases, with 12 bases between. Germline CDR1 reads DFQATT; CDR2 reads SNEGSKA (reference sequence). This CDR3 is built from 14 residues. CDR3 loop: CSARDSTGSYEQYF. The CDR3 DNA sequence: TGCAGTGCTAGAGATTCGACCGGGAGCTACGAGCAGTACTTC.

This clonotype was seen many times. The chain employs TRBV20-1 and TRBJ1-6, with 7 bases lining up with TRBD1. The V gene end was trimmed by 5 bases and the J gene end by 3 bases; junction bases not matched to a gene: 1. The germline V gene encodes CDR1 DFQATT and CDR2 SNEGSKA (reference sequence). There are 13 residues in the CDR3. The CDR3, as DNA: TGCAGTGCTGGGACAGACTATAATTCACCCCTCCACTTT. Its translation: CSAGTDYNSPLHF.

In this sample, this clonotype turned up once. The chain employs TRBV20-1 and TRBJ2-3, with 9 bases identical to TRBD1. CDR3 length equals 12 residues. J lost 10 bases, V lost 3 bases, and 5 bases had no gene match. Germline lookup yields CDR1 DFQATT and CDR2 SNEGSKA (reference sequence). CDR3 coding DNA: TGCAGTGCTAGTATCGACAGGGGGGCGCAGTATTTT. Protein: CSASIDRGAQYF.

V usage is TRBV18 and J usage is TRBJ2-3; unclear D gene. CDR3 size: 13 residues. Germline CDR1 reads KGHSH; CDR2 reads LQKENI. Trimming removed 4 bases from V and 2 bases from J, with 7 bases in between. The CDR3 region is CASSLRNTDTQYF. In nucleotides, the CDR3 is TGTGCCAGCTCACTACGGAACACAGATACGCAGTATTTT.

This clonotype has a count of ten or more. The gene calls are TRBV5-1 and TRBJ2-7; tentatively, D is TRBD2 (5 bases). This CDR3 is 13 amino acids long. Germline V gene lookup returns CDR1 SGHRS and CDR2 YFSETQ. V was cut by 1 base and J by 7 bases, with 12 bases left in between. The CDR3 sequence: CASSLKSTGEQYF. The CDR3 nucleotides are TGCGCCAGCAGCTTGAAATCTACGGGAGAGCAGTACTTC.

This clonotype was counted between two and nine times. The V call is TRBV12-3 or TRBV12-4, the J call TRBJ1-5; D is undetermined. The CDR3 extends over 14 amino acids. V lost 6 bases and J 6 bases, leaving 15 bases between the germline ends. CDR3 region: CASSPKGTGQPQHF. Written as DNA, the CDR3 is TGTGCCAGCAGCCCTAAAGGTACGGGTCAGCCCCAGCATTTT.

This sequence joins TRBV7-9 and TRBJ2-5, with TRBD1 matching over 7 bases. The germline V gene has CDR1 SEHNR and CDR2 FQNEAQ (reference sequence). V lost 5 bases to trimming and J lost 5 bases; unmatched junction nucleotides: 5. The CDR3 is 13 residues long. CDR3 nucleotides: TGTGCCAGCAGCACATACAGGGGTGAGACCCAGTACTTC. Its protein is CASSTYRGETQYF.

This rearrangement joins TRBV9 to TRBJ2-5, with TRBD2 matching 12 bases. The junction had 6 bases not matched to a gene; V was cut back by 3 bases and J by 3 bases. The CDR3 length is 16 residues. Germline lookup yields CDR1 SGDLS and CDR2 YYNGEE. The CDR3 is CASSARWTSGKETQYF. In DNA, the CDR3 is TGTGCCAGCAGCGCACGATGGACTAGCGGGAAAGAGACCCAGTACTTC.

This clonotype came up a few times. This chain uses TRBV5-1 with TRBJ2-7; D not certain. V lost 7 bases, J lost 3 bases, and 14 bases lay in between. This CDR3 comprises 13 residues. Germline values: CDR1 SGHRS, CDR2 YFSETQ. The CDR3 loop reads CASGSEHHYEQYF. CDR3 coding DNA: TGCGCCAGCGGATCGGAGCATCACTACGAGCAGTACTTC.

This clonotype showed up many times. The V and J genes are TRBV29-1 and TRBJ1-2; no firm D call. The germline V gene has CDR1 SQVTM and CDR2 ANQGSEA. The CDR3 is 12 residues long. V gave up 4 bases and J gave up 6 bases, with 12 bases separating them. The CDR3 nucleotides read TGCAGCGTTGGGGAGGGAAAGGATGGCTACACCTTC. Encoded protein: CSVGEGKDGYTF.

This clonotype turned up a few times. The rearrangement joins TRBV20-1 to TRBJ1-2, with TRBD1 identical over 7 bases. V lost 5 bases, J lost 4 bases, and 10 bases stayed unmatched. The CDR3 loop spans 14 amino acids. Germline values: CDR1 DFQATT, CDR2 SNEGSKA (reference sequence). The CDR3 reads CSAPKGAGIYGYTF. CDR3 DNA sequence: TGCAGTGCTCCCAAGGGGGCTGGTATCTATGGCTACACCTTC.

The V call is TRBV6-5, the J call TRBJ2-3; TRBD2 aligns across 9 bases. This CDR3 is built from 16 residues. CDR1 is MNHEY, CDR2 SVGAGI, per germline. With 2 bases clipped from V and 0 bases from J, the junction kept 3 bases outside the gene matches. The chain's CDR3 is CASSYLSGRSTDTQYF. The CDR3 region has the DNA TGTGCCAGCAGTTACCTTAGCGGGAGAAGCACAGATACGCAGTATTTT.

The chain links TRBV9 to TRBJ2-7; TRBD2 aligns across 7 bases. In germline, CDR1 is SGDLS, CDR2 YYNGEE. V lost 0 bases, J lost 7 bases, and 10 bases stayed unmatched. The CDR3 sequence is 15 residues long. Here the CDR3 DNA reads TGTGCCAGCAGCGTAGCCGGACTAGACACGGGGGAGCAGTACTTC. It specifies CASSVAGLDTGEQYF.

Here the CDR3 reads CSARPPSGRATETQYF. In DNA, the CDR3 is TGCAGTGCTAGACCCCCAAGCGGGAGGGCCACGGAGACCCAGTACTTC. The gene calls are TRBV20-1 and TRBJ2-5; 10 bases fit TRBD2. This CDR3 has 16 amino acids. With V trimmed by 2 bases and J by 5 bases, 11 bases remained unmatched. Germline CDR1 and CDR2: DFQATT and SNEGSKA (reference sequence).

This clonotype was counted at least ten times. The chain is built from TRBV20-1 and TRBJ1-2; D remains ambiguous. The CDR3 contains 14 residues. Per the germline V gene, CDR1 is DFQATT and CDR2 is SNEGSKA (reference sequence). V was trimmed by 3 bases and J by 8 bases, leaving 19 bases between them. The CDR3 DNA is TGCAGTGCTAGCGCTCTTCAAGCCGCGGGCGGCTACACCTTC. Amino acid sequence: CSASALQAAGGYTF.

The CDR3 bases are TGCAGCGTTGAAACTCCTTTGACAGGGAACTACGAGCAGTACTTC. It specifies CSVETPLTGNYEQYF. The V call is TRBV29-1, the J call TRBJ2-7; 7 positions match TRBD1. V was pared by 2 bases and J by 3 bases, with 10 bases of the junction left unmatched. Germline assignment: CDR1 SQVTM and CDR2 ANQGSEA. CDR3 length equals 15 residues.

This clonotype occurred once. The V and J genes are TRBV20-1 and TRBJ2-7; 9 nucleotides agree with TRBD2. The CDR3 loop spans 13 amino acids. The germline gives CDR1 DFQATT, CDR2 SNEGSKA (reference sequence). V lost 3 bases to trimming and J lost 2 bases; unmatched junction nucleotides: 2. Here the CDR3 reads CSASSSGTYEQYF. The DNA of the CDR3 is TGCAGTGCTAGTTCTAGCGGGACCTACGAGCAGTACTTC.

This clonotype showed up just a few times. The CDR3 DNA is TGCAGTGCTAGACAGGGGTTGGATCAGCCCCAGCATTTT. Translating it yields CSARQGLDQPQHF. The rearrangement joins TRBV20-1 to TRBJ1-5; TRBD1 might be the D (6 bases). The germline gives CDR1 DFQATT, CDR2 SNEGSKA (reference sequence). Trimming pared 2 bases from V and 5 bases from J, leaving 10 bases between. This CDR3 contains 13 residues.

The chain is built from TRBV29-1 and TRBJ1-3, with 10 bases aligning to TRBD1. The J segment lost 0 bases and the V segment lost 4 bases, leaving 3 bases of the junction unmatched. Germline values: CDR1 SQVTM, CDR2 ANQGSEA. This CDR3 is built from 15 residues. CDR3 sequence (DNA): TGCAGCGTTGGACAGGGGGCCAACTCTGGAAACACCATATATTTT. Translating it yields CSVGQGANSGNTIYF.

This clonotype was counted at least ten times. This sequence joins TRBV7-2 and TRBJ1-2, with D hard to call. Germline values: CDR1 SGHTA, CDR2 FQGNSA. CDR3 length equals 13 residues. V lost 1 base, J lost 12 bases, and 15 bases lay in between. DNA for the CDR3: TGTGCCAGCAGCTTAGTAAGCGAACGGGCGAACACCTTC. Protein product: CASSLVSERANTF.

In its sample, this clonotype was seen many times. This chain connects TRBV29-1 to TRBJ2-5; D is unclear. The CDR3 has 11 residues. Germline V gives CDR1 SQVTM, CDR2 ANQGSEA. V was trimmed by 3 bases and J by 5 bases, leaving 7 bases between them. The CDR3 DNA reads TGCAGCGTTGAGGCAGGCGAGACCCAGTACTTC. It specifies CSVEAGETQYF.

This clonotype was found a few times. In DNA form, the CDR3 reads TGTGCCAGCAGACGGGGGAGCACTGAAGCTTTCTTT. Residues: CASRRGSTEAFF. V and J are TRBV12-3 or TRBV12-4 and TRBJ1-1, with D possibly matching TRBD1 (5 bases). V lost 6 bases and J 4 bases, leaving 9 bases between the germline ends. The CDR3 sequence is 12 residues long.

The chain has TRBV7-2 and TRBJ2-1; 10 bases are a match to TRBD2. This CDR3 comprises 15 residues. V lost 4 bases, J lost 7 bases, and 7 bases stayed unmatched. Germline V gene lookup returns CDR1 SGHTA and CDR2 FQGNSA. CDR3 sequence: CASSYGSSGSNEQFF. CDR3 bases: TGTGCCAGCAGCTATGGGTCTAGCGGGAGTAATGAGCAGTTCTTC.

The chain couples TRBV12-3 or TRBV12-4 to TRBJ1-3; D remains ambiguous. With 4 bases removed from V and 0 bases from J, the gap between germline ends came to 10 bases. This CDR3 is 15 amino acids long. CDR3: CASSSRVGSGNTIYF. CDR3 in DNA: TGTGCCAGCAGTTCAAGAGTGGGCTCTGGAAACACCATATATTTT.

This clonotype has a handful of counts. For the CDR3, the DNA is TGTGCCATCAGTGATGGGAGGGGGGGATACAATGAGCAGTTCTTC. The encoded protein is CAISDGRGGYNEQFF. The chain has TRBV10-3 and TRBJ2-1; a possible D gene is TRBD2 (7 bases). CDR3 length: 15 residues. Germline V CDR1 and CDR2: ENHRY, SYGVKD. Trimming stripped 3 bases from V and 4 bases from J, with 13 bases between.

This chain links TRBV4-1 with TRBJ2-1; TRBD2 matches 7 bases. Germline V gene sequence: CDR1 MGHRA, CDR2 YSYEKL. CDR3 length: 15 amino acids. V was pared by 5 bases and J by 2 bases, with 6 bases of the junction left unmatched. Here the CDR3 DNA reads TGCGCCAGCAGCGATCTAGCGGCCCCCTACAATGAGCAGTTCTTC. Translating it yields CASSDLAAPYNEQFF.

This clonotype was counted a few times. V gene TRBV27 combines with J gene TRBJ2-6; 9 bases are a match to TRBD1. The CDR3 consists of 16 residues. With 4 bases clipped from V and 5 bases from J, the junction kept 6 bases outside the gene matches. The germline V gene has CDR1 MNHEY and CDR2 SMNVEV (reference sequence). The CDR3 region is CASSSRTGVRANVLTF. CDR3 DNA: TGTGCCAGCAGTTCGCGGACAGGGGTTAGGGCCAACGTCCTGACTTTC.